This T cell receptor (beta chain) was sequenced in a study of regulatory T cells in long-lasting Graves disease. Study-level results: Persistent disease favored TRBV28, TRBJ1-2 and TRBJ2-5.

Arm-PCR of CDR3 regions and iRepertoire HTBI primers were used to build TCR beta libraries. TCRdb re-called the multiplex PCR reads through MiXCR, storing one row per CDR3 protein. The top ten hold about 39% of the sample, which has fewer than 350,000 distinct CDR3 sequences, about a sixth seen once. This clonotype was observed a few times. The antigen is unknown. The CDR3 extends over 15 amino acids. V lost 8 bases to trimming and J lost 0 bases, with 17 bases between them. The germline V gene encodes CDR1 SNHLY and CDR2 FYNNEI. As for time point: newly diagnosed GD, antithyroid drugs for less than 3 months. There was RNA extracted from PBMCs, and the TCR library was made from it.

The chain couples TRBV2 to TRBJ2-7; D is possibly TRBD1 (7 bases). This sample comprised peripheral blood mononuclear cells (PBMCs), obtained at new diagnosis, from a patient treated with antithyroid drugs. This receptor was obtained from a female donor with Graves disease. Written as DNA, the CDR3 is TGTGCCAGCGGAGGCAGGGGGGACAGCTCCTACGAGCAGTACTTC. It encodes CASGGRGDSSYEQYF. Using reference TRBV2 and TRBJ2-7 for the parts outside the CDR3, the full variable domain is EPEVTQTPSHQVTQMGQEVILRCVPISNHLYFYWYRQILGQKVEFLVSFYNNEISEKSEIFDDQFSVERPDGSNFTLKIRSTKLEDSAMYFCASGGRGDSSYEQYFGPGTRLTVT.